Listed below are T cell receptor beta chains from one sample, sequenced in a study of blood T cell repertoires in COVID-19. Clones were read by immunoSEQ multiplex PCR, and TCRdb kept only the in-frame ones, dropping some. The sample carries 90,000 to 120,000 clones, approximately 88% recorded once. The sample was peripheral blood. These receptor sequences come from a man between 45 and 60 years old with active or convalescent COVID-19. Both conserved end residues are part of each CDR3. D genes are given only for firm matches. Clone size is stated in some rows and not others, as once, few, many or a class when expanded.

.	TRBJ2-5	TRBV5-6	TRBD2	TGTGCCAGCACCTCCTGGACTAGCGGGAGTTATCAAGAGACCCAGTACTTC	CASTSWTSGSYQETQYF
.	TRBJ1-2	TRBV7-2	.	TGTGCCAGCAGCAGAGCCGGGACACCCTATGGCTACACCTTC	CASSRAGTPYGYTF
.	TRBJ2-2	TRBV23-1	.	TGCGCCAGCCGGCGGCGGCACGAGCGTGACAGCACCGGGGAGCTGTTTTTT	CASRRRHERDSTGELFF
.	TRBJ2-1	TRBV7-9	TRBD2	TGTGCCAGCAGGGCCGGGCTAGCGGGAGAAAGTGAGCAGTTCTTC	CASRAGLAGESEQFF
.	TRBJ2-2	TRBV19	.	TGTGCCAGTAGGCAACTAGAGACCACCGGGGAGCTGTTTTTT	CASRQLETTGELFF
.	TRBJ1-2	TRBV3-1/TRBV3-2	.	TGTGCCAGCAGCCAAGGGACAGAGATCTCCCGCTACACCTTC	CASSQGTEISRYTF
once	TRBJ1-4	TRBV7-2	TRBD1	TGTGCCAGCAGCTTAGTACAGGGGAAAGAAAAACTGTTTTTT	CASSLVQGKEKLFF
.	TRBJ1-1	TRBV30	.	TGTGCCTGGAGTGTGAAGTCGGACACTGAAGCTTTCTTT	CAWSVKSDTEAFF
.	TRBJ2-5	TRBV7-9	.	TGTGCCAGCACCAGAGGGCTAGCACAAGAGACCCAGTACTTC	CASTRGLAQETQYF
once	TRBJ1-2	TRBV10-3	.	TGTGCCATCAGTGAGGAGGGAGGAGGCTACACCTTC	CAISEEGGGYTF
.	TRBJ1-1	TRBV5-4	.	TGTGCCAGCAGCCTACCCAGGGAGGGCACTGAAGCTTTCTTT	CASSLPREGTEAFF
.	TRBJ2-2	TRBV28	.	TGTGCCAGCAGTCTAGTTTGGAACACCGGGGAGCTGTTTTTT	CASSLVWNTGELFF
.	TRBJ2-1	TRBV14	.	TGTGCCAGCAGCAAGGGGGCCTACAATGAGCAGTTCTTC	CASSKGAYNEQFF
.	TRBJ1-1	TRBV18	TRBD1	TGTGCCAGCTCACCTCAGGGGGAATTCACTGAAGCTTTCTTT	CASSPQGEFTEAFF
.	TRBJ1-1	TRBV19	TRBD1	TGTGCCAGTAGTATGGGACAGGGAATTAGGGGCACTGAAGCTTTCTTT	CASSMGQGIRGTEAFF
.	TRBJ2-7	TRBV5-1	.	TGCGCCAGCAGCTTGGACAGGGTGGGATCCTACGAGCAGTACTTC	CASSLDRVGSYEQYF
.	TRBJ1-1	TRBV19	.	TGTGCCAGTAGTCTCCAGGGGAACACTGAAGCTTTCTTT	CASSLQGNTEAFF
.	TRBJ2-3	TRBV21-1	.	TGTGCCAGCACCTGTACAGGGGACCGGGCCACAGATACGCAGTATTTT	CASTCTGDRATDTQYF
.	TRBJ2-1	TRBV6-2/TRBV6-3	TRBD1	TGTGCCAGCAGTTATTGGGGGTCAGGGGGATACAATGAGCAGTTCTTC	CASSYWGSGGYNEQFF
.	TRBJ1-1	TRBV27	.	TGTGCCAGCAGTTTATTTGCACCGAGGGCGCGAACTGAAGCTTTCTTT	CASSLFAPRARTEAFF
.	TRBJ1-1	TRBV24-1	.	TGTGCCACCAGTGAAAGGGGCACTGAAGCTTTCTTT	CATSERGTEAFF
once	TRBJ2-5	TRBV29-1	TRBD2	TGCCCTGCGACTAGCCCAACGGAAGAGACCCAGTACTTC	CPATSPTEETQYF
once	TRBJ2-3	TRBV25-1	TRBD1	TGTGCCAGCAGTGGGACAGGTGTGACAGATACGCAGTATTTT	CASSGTGVTDTQYF
.	TRBJ2-5	TRBV19	TRBD1	TGTGCCAGTAATCCGGGACAGACCCAAGAGACCCAGTACTTC	CASNPGQTQETQYF
.	TRBJ2-1	TRBV4-1	.	TGCGCCAGCAGCCAACCTGGCCGGGGAGCCTCGCGTGAGCAGTTCTTC	CASSQPGRGASREQFF
.	TRBJ2-7	TRBV4-1	.	TGCGCCAGCAGCCAGACGGGATTATACGAGCAGTACTTC	CASSQTGLYEQYF
.	TRBJ2-6	TRBV5-1	TRBD2	TGCGCCAGTGGGGAGCGGGGGTATCTGGCTGGGGCCAACGTCCTGACTTTC	CASGERGYLAGANVLTF
.	TRBJ2-7	TRBV6-2/TRBV6-3	.	TGTGCCAGCAGTTACGAACAGGTGTATTACGAGCAGTACTTC	CASSYEQVYYEQYF
.	TRBJ2-3	TRBV4-1	.	TGCGCCAGCAGCCAAGTGGGGACTAGCACAGATACGCAGTATTTT	CASSQVGTSTDTQYF
few	TRBJ2-7	TRBV5-1	TRBD2	TGCGCCAGCAGCTGGGGCGGGGCAGGGACTACCTCCGAGCAGTACTTC	CASSWGGAGTTSEQYF
once	TRBJ2-1	TRBV3-1/TRBV3-2	TRBD2	TGTGCCAGCAGCCGGGGACTAGCGGGAGTTAATGAGCAGTTCTTC	CASSRGLAGVNEQFF
once	TRBJ1-4	TRBV5-1	.	TGCGCCAGCAGCCCGGGGACTTACGCAACTAATGAAAAACTGTTTTTT	CASSPGTYATNEKLFF
few	TRBJ2-1	TRBV24-1	.	TGTGCCACCAGTGACCCTTGGGGGGAGAGAAGGAATGAGCAGTTCTTC	CATSDPWGERRNEQFF
.	TRBJ2-5	TRBV29-1	.	TGCAGCGTTGAGGGCAGCCAAGAGACCCAGTACTTC	CSVEGSQETQYF
.	TRBJ2-3	TRBV7-9	TRBD1	TGTGCCAGCAGCCCGGGACAGCTTAGCACAGATACGCAGTATTTT	CASSPGQLSTDTQYF
.	TRBJ1-2	TRBV28	TRBD1	TGTGCCAGCAGTTTATGGTCAGGGGGCGCTGATGGCTACACCTTC	CASSLWSGGADGYTF
.	TRBJ2-2	TRBV9	.	TGTGCCAGCGGGGGGATCTTAGGCGGGGAGCTGTTTTTT	CASGGILGGELFF
.	TRBJ2-5	TRBV28	TRBD2	TGTGCCAGCAGGACTAGCGGGAGTAAGACCCAGTACTTC	CASRTSGSKTQYF
.	TRBJ2-7	TRBV27	.	TGTGCCAGCAGTTTAAGGAGGACCTACGAGCAGTACTTC	CASSLRRTYEQYF
.	TRBJ1-6	TRBV5-1	.	TGCGCCAGCAGCACACGGACAGCGAATTCACCCCTCCACTTT	CASSTRTANSPLHF
.	TRBJ2-3	TRBV19	TRBD1	TGTGCCAGTACCCGACAGGGGGATACGCAGTATTTT	CASTRQGDTQYF
.	TRBJ1-5	TRBV9	.	TGTGCCAGCAGCCCCCACTCAGGGAGCAATCAGCCCCAGCATTTT	CASSPHSGSNQPQHF
.	TRBJ2-1	TRBV2	TRBD1	TGTGCCAGCTGGGACAGGGGTCATTACAATGAGCAGTTCTTC	CASWDRGHYNEQFF
.	TRBJ2-4	TRBV7-9	TRBD1	TGTGCCAGCAGCGGACAGGGTAGGGACATTCAGTACTTC	CASSGQGRDIQYF
.	TRBJ1-2	TRBV7-2	.	TGTGCCAGCAGCTTATCCCAGGGGCGGGTTAGGGGCTACACCTTC	CASSLSQGRVRGYTF
.	TRBJ2-5	TRBV29-1	.	TGCAGCGCCGAACGGGGGACGTACCAAGAGACCCAGTACTTC	CSAERGTYQETQYF
.	TRBJ2-3	TRBV15	.	TGTGCCACCAGCAGATGGAGGGGTCACACAGATACGCAGTATTTT	CATSRWRGHTDTQYF
.	TRBJ2-7	TRBV10-3	TRBD2	TGTGCCATCAGTGAGTTACCGGGGACTAGCCCCTACGAGCAGTACTTC	CAISELPGTSPYEQYF
.	TRBJ2-5	TRBV6-2/TRBV6-3	TRBD2	TGTGCCAGCAGTTACTCTATGGAGCCGAGCGGGAGGGCCGGAGAGACCCAGTACTTC	CASSYSMEPSGRAGETQYF
.	TRBJ2-7	TRBV27	TRBD2	TGTGCCAGCAGTAGATCCGGGACTAGTGGTTCCTACGAGCAGTACTTC	CASSRSGTSGSYEQYF
.	TRBJ1-5	TRBV7-8	TRBD1	TGTGCCAGCAGCCCCCGGGACAGAAATAGCAATCAGCCCCAGCATTTT	CASSPRDRNSNQPQHF
.	TRBJ2-2	TRBV5-1	.	TGCGCCAGCAGCTTGGCCGGTTTGGGAGCGAGCACCGGGGAGCTGTTTTTT	CASSLAGLGASTGELFF
.	TRBJ2-5	TRBV28	.	TGTGCCAGCAGTTTAGAGCGGGAGACCCAGTACTTC	CASSLERETQYF
.	TRBJ1-5	TRBV4-1	.	TGCGCCAGCAGCCAAGATCAATGGGAGCAGCCCCAGCATTTT	CASSQDQWEQPQHF
.	TRBJ2-5	TRBV7-6	TRBD2	TGTGCCAGCAGCCAACGACTAGCGGGAGGTGTTGAGACCCAGTACTTC	CASSQRLAGGVETQYF
.	TRBJ1-2	TRBV10-2	.	TGCGCCAGCTCCGGGTGGTGGCGGGGGGAACTAAACTATGGCTACACCTTC	CASSGWWRGELNYGYTF
.	TRBJ1-5	TRBV30	.	TGTGCCTGGAGTGGCGCAGGGAATCAGCCCCAGCATTTT	CAWSGAGNQPQHF